One and the same sample provided the 3 T cell receptor beta chains below, sequenced in a study of shared clonotypes between healthy human individuals. The data were produced by immunoSEQ multiplex PCR, yet TCRdb's version contains in-frame clones alone and is incomplete. The sample carries some 2,500,000 clones, 85% to 95% recorded once. Material for sequencing was naive CD4+ T cells from PBMCs. Subset noted: CD45RA+ positively selected. The origin of the receptors is a man aged 18 to 30 in good health. Some clones in this sample may be carry-over from other donors' samples.

J is TRBJ1-2 and V is TRBV28; D possibly corresponds to TRBD1 (6 bases). Germline V gene lookup returns CDR1 MDHEN and CDR2 SYDVKM. V lost 2 bases, J lost 6 bases, and 13 bases lay in between. CDR3 length: 14 residues. The CDR3 protein is CASSLPNRVDGYTF. The CDR3 DNA sequence: TGTGCCAGCAGTTTACCCAACAGGGTTGATGGCTACACCTTC.

The rearrangement links TRBV2 to TRBJ1-5; 7 nucleotides align to TRBD1. The CDR3 is 15 amino acids. Trimming at V came to 4 bases and at J to 1 base, leaving 4 bases not matched to a gene. Germline values: CDR1 SNHLY, CDR2 FYNNEI. For the CDR3, the DNA is TGTGCCAGCAGTGGCCCGACAGGGAGCAATCAGCCCCAGCATTTT. Its protein product is CASSGPTGSNQPQHF.

The chain links TRBV27 to TRBJ2-3; 7 bases are shared with TRBD1. The CDR3 loop spans 14 amino acids. Germline V gene lookup returns CDR1 MNHEY and CDR2 SMNVEV (reference sequence). The V gene end was trimmed by 2 bases and the J gene end by 5 bases; junction bases not matched to a gene: 4. In DNA, the CDR3 is TGTGCCAGCAGTTTAGACAGGGTCAGAGATACGCAGTATTTT. It encodes CASSLDRVRDTQYF.